One sample yielded the 18 T cell receptor beta chains listed below, sequenced in a study of blood T cell repertoires in COVID-19. The assay was immunoSEQ multiplex PCR, and TCRdb's table has in-frame clones only and misses some. The table includes fewer than 15,000 clones, 84% detected once. Sequencing was performed on peripheral blood. These receptors were obtained from a middle-aged man with active COVID-19.

The chain uses TRBV24-1 and TRBJ2-1, with 7 bases aligning to TRBD2. Germline V gene lookup returns CDR1 KGHDR and CDR2 SFDVKD. This CDR3 contains 17 residues. V shed 4 bases and J 0 bases; nucleotides not matched to a gene: 8. The CDR3 bases are TGTGCCACCAGTGACTCTGTAGCGGGCGTCTCCTACAATGAGCAGTTCTTC. Translating it yields CATSDSVAGVSYNEQFF.

This chain uses TRBV6-2 or TRBV6-3 with TRBJ2-7; D unclear. The CDR3 contains 12 residues. V lost 6 bases and J 3 bases, leaving 9 bases between the germline ends. Germline lookup yields CDR1 MNHEY and CDR2 SVGEGT. The CDR3 sequence: CASSLRDYEQYF. The CDR3 DNA sequence: TGTGCCAGCAGCCTAAGAGACTACGAGCAGTACTTC.

This sequence joins TRBV28 and TRBJ2-1; 11 bases line up with TRBD2. J was trimmed by 5 bases and V by 6 bases; bases with no gene match: 12. The CDR3 consists of 17 residues. Looked up from germline, CDR1 is MDHEN and CDR2 is SYDVKM. The CDR3 protein is CASRTPKTSGKNNEQFF. CDR3 coding DNA: TGTGCCAGCAGGACCCCCAAGACTAGCGGGAAAAACAATGAGCAGTTCTTC.

This chain connects TRBV11-1 to TRBJ2-7, with a possible D match to TRBD2 (6 bases). There are 14 residues in the CDR3. In germline, CDR1 is SGHAT, CDR2 FQDESV (reference sequence). V was clipped by 5 bases and J by 2 bases, with 13 bases between them. This CDR3 is CASSVGTGTYEQYF. The CDR3 DNA is TGTGCCAGCAGCGTCGGGACTGGTACCTACGAGCAGTACTTC.

This sequence joins TRBV28 and TRBJ1-4, with 7 bases that match TRBD1. The length of the CDR3 is 12 residues. The V segment lost 11 bases and the J segment 8 bases; nucleotides outside the gene matches: 8. Germline V gene lookup returns CDR1 MDHEN and CDR2 SYDVKM. The CDR3 here is CAAQGVGEKLFF. DNA for the CDR3: TGTGCCGCCCAGGGGGTCGGAGAAAAACTGTTTTTT.

V is TRBV5-1 and J is TRBJ2-1; the match to TRBD2 covers 14 bases. CDR3 size: 17 residues. Germline trimming cut 1 base from V and 6 bases from J; bases unmatched to any gene: 6. Germline V gene lookup returns CDR1 SGHRS and CDR2 YFSETQ. Here the CDR3 DNA reads TGCGCCAGCAGCTTGTATGGGACTAGCGGGAGCCTCAATGAGCAGTTCTTC. This sequence encodes CASSLYGTSGSLNEQFF.

The V call is TRBV21-1, the J call TRBJ2-7; TRBD1, the table's D call, lacks a check against the DNA. TRBV21-1 is a known pseudogene. CDR3 length: 18 amino acids. The CDR3 sequence is CASSKDRVGRLSSYEQYF. In DNA, the CDR3 is TGTGCCAGCAGCAAAGACAGGGTAGGTAGACTGAGCTCCTACGAGCAGTACTTC.

V gene TRBV19 combines with J gene TRBJ2-1; no clear D. This CDR3 has 10 amino acids. The V and J ends lost 7 bases and 6 bases respectively, with 4 bases between them. The germline CDR1 and CDR2 sequences are LNHDA and SQIVND (reference sequence). The CDR3 sequence: CASNGNEQFF. The DNA for the CDR3 is TGTGCCAGTAACGGCAATGAGCAGTTCTTC.

This clone has only a few counts. CDR3 coding DNA: TGTGCCAGCAGTTTATATGGACTAGCGGGAGTTCCAGATACGCAGTATTTT. This gives the protein CASSLYGLAGVPDTQYF. The chain joins TRBV27 to TRBJ2-3, with TRBD2 matching over 13 bases. The CDR3 length is 17 residues. Germline CDR1 and CDR2: MNHEY and SMNVEV (reference sequence). V lost 1 base and J lost 4; bases outside the gene matches: 5.

This sequence joins TRBV4-2 and TRBJ2-7; D is uncertain. CDR3 length: 15 amino acids. The germline V gene encodes CDR1 LGHNA and CDR2 YNFKEQ. Trimming pared 0 bases from V and 2 bases from J, leaving 11 bases between. CDR3 bases: TGTGCCAGCAGCCAAGATCGGTTTGGTGCCTACGAGCAGTACTTC. Residues: CASSQDRFGAYEQYF.

The chain combines TRBV13 with TRBJ2-3, with a tentative D call TRBD2 (5 bases). This CDR3 comprises 12 residues. V was pared by 5 bases and J by 4 bases, with 7 bases between. In germline, CDR1 is PRHDT, CDR2 FYEKMQ (reference sequence). In DNA form, the CDR3 reads TGTGCCAGCAGCCCCGGGGCAGATACGCAGTATTTT. Protein sequence: CASSPGADTQYF.

This chain connects TRBV27 to TRBJ2-1, with 9 bases aligning to TRBD2. Germline CDR1 is MNHEY and CDR2 is SMNVEV (reference sequence). CDR3 length: 16 residues. V lost 5 bases to trimming and J lost 5 bases; unmatched junction nucleotides: 10. The CDR3 reads CASSPIVAGDNNEQFF. CDR3 nucleotides: TGTGCCAGCAGTCCCATAGTAGCGGGAGATAACAATGAGCAGTTCTTC.

The gene calls are TRBV5-6 and TRBJ1-1, with D possibly being TRBD1 (5 bases). Germline V CDR1 and CDR2: SGHDT, YYEEEE. The length of the CDR3 is 15 residues. The ends were cut back, 3 bases at V and 4 bases at J, with 16 bases in the middle. Here the CDR3 DNA reads TGTGCCAGCAGCTGGGAAGGGGATATCGGCACTGAAGCTTTCTTT. Translating gives CASSWEGDIGTEAFF. Full variable domain (remainder filled in from reference TRBV5-6 and TRBJ1-1): DAGVTQSPTHLIKTRGQQVTLRCSPKSGHDTVSWYQQALGQGPQFIFQYYEEEERQRGNFPDRFSGHQFPNYSSELNVNALLLGDSALYLCASSWEGDIGTEAFFGQGTRLTVV.

V gene TRBV11-2 combines with J gene TRBJ2-1; 13 nucleotides align to TRBD2. The V gene's germline CDR1 is SGHAT and CDR2 FQNNGV. CDR3 size: 17 residues. V shed 5 bases, J shed 9 bases, and the junction held 13 bases outside the gene matches. CDR3 nucleotides: TGTGCCAGCAGCCTAGGACTAGCGGGAGCGGGGGTGGTTGAGCAGTTCTTC. Its protein product is CASSLGLAGAGVVEQFF.

The chain carries TRBV6-6 and TRBJ2-5, with TRBD2 matching over 10 bases. The germline CDR1 and CDR2 sequences are MNHNY and SVGAGI (reference sequence). CDR3 length: 15 residues. The junction had 12 bases not matched to a gene; V was cut back by 7 bases and J by 7 bases. The CDR3 DNA reads as TGTGCCAGCACCCCTGGACTAGCGGAAATGCCGACCCAGTACTTC. Protein product: CASTPGLAEMPTQYF.

This clone was recorded once. The CDR3 DNA reads TGTGCCAGCAGCTTAACTCCGGACAGCGAAGTCGAGACCCAGTACTTC. Translation: CASSLTPDSEVETQYF. The rearrangement uses TRBV11-1 and TRBJ2-5; D possibly corresponds to TRBD1 (6 bases). The CDR3 runs to 16 residues. V was shortened by 2 bases and J by 5 bases, with 18 bases between the two germline ends. Germline CDR1 reads SGHAT; CDR2 reads FQDESV (reference sequence). Supplemented by reference TRBV11-1 and TRBJ2-5, the full variable domain reads EAEVAQSPRYKITEKSQAVAFWCDPISGHATLYWYRQILGQGPELLVQFQDESVVDDSQLPKDRFSAERLKGVDSTLKIQPAELGDSAMYLCASSLTPDSEVETQYFGPGTRLLVL.

This CDR3 is CATSRTGTNEKLFF. The DNA of the CDR3 is TGTGCCACCAGTAGGACAGGGACTAATGAAAAACTGTTTTTT. The J gene is TRBJ1-4, the V gene TRBV24-1; 8 bases line up with TRBD1. V gave up 6 bases and J gave up 2 bases; unmatched junction bases: 1. CDR1 is KGHDR and CDR2 is SFDVKD in the germline V gene. The CDR3 extends over 14 amino acids.

The genes are TRBV27 and TRBJ2-1; 7 nucleotides align to TRBD2. V lost 7 bases, J lost 0 bases, and 12 bases stayed unmatched. CDR1 and CDR2 (germline): MNHEY, SMNVEV (reference sequence). This CDR3 has 17 amino acids. CDR3 region: CASIKSGTGASYNEQFF. The CDR3 DNA reads as TGTGCCAGCATAAAGAGCGGGACCGGGGCCTCCTACAATGAGCAGTTCTTC.